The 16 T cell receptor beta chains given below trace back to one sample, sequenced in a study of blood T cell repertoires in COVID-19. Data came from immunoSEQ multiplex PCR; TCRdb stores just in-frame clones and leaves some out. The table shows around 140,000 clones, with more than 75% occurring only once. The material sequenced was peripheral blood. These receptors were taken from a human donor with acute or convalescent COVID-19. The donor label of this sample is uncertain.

The CDR3 spells CASSPPGRVLYGYTF. DNA for the CDR3: TGTGCCAGCAGCCCCCCTGGGAGGGTCCTATATGGCTACACCTTC. The J gene is TRBJ1-2, the V gene TRBV14, with no clear D. The CDR3 runs to 15 residues. V was cut by 4 bases and J by 5 bases, with 17 bases left in between. Germline lookup yields CDR1 SGHDN and CDR2 FVKESK.

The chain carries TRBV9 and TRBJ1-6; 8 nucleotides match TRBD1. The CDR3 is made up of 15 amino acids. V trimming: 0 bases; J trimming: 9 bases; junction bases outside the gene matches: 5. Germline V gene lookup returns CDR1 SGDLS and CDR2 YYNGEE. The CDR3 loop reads CASSVAAQGVSPLHF. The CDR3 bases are TGTGCCAGCAGCGTAGCGGCACAGGGGGTTTCACCCCTCCACTTT.

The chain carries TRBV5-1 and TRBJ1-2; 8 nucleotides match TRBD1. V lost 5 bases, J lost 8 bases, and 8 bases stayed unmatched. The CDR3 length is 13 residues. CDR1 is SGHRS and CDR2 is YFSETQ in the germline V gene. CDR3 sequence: CASRDREFSGYTF. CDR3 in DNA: TGCGCCAGCAGGGACAGGGAATTTAGCGGCTACACCTTC.

The CDR3 loop reads CASSRTSTGGTGELFF. The DNA for the CDR3 is TGTGCCAGTAGTAGAACGAGCACAGGGGGAACCGGGGAGCTGTTTTTT. The genes are TRBV19 and TRBJ2-2, with TRBD1 identical over 8 bases. V was clipped by 4 bases and J by 5 bases; unmatched bases: 9. The germline gives CDR1 LNHDA, CDR2 SQIVND (reference sequence). This CDR3 is built from 16 residues.

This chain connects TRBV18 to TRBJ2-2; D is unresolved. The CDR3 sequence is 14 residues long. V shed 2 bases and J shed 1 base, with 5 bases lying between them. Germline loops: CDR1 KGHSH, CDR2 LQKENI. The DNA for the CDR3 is TGTGCCAGCTCACCAGGGCAGAACACCGGGGAGCTGTTTTTT. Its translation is CASSPGQNTGELFF.

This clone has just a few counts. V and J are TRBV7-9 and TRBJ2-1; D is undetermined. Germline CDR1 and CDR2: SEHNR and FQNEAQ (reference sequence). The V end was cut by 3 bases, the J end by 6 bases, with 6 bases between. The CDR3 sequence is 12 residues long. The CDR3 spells CASSFSLNEQFF. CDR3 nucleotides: TGTGCCAGCAGCTTTAGCCTCAATGAGCAGTTCTTC.

The CDR3, as DNA: TGCGCCAGCAGCCCAAACATGGATAATTCACCCCTCCACTTT. Translated: CASSPNMDNSPLHF. V is TRBV5-1 and J is TRBJ1-6; D remains ambiguous. Looked up from germline, CDR1 is SGHRS and CDR2 is YFSETQ. The CDR3 covers 14 residues. V lost 4 bases, J lost 5 bases, and 10 bases lay in between.

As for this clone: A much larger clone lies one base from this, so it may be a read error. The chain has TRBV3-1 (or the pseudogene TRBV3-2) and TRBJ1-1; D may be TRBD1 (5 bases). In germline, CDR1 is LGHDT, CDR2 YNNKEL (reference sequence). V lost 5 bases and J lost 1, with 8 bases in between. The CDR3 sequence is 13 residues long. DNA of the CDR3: TGTGCCAGCAGCAAGACAGCGAACACTGAAGCTTTCTTT. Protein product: CASSKTANTEAFF.

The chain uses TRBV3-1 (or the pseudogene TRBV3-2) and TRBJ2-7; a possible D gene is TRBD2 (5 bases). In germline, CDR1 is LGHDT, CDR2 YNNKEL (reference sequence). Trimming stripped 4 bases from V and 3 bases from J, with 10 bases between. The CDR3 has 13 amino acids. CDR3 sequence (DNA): TGTGCCAGCAGCCCCCTGGCGGGCTACGAGCAGTACTTC. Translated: CASSPLAGYEQYF.

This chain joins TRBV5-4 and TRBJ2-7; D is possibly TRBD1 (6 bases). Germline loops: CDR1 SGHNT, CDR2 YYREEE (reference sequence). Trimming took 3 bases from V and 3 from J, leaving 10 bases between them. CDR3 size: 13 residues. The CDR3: CASSSWDIYEQYF. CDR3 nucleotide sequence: TGTGCCAGCAGCTCATGGGACATCTACGAGCAGTACTTC.

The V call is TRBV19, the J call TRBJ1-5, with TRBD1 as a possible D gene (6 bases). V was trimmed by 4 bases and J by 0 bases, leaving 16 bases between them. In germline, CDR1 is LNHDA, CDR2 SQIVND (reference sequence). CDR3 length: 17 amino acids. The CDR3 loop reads CASSRYGQSNSNQPQHF. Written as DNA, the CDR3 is TGTGCCAGTAGTAGATACGGACAGAGTAATAGCAATCAGCCCCAGCATTTT.

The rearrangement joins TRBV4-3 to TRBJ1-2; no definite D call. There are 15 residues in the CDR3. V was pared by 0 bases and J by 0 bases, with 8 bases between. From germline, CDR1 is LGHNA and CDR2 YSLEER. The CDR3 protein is CASSQDYSPNYGYTF. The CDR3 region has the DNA TGCGCCAGCAGCCAAGATTACAGTCCTAACTATGGCTACACCTTC.

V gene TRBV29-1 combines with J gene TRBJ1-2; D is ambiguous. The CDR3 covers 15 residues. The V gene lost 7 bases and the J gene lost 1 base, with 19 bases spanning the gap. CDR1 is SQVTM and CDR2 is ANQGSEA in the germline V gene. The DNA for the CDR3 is TGCAGCGGGGGAGGGCGGGAACCCTTTAACTATGGCTACACCTTC. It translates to CSGGGREPFNYGYTF.

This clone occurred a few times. The CDR3 bases are TGTGCCAGCAGTGCTTCACAGACCATACCGACCAATGAGCAGTTCTTC. Translation: CASSASQTIPTNEQFF. V gene TRBV2 combines with J gene TRBJ2-1; D remains ambiguous. Germline CDR1 and CDR2: SNHLY and FYNNEI. V was shortened by 4 bases and J by 6 bases, with 19 bases between the two germline ends. This CDR3 region has 16 residues.

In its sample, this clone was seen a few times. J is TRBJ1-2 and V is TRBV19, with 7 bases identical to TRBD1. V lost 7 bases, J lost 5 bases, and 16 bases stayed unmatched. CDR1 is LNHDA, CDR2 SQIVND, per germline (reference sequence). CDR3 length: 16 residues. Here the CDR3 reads CASTDKKRQGLYGYTF. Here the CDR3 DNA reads TGTGCCAGTACCGACAAGAAACGACAGGGATTGTATGGCTACACCTTC.

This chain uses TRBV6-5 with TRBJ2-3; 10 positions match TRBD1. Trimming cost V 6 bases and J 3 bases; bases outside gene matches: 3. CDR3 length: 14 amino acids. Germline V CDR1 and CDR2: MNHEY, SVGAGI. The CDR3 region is CASSRDRGTDTQYF. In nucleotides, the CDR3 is TGTGCCAGCAGCCGGGACAGGGGTACAGATACGCAGTATTTT.